A selection of T cell receptor beta chains follows, all from one sample in a study of post-analysis software for immune sequencing data. MiXCR, applied by TCRdb to the PCR reads, yields one record per CDR3 protein. The sample lists roughly 700,000 distinct CDR3 sequences, about 32% seen once, with around 0.55% in the top ten. Sequencing was done on a sample of blood. The receptors were sampled from a girl under 18 with multiple sclerosis. The CDR3 runs from the conserved cysteine through the conserved F or W. D genes are given only for firm matches. Clone size, where shown, is once, few, many, or a class for clones that have expanded.

CDR3 protein | CDR3 DNA | J gene | clone size | D gene | V gene
CSVERAGGTQYF | TGCAGCGTGGAGAGGGCCGGTGGGACCCAGTACTTC | TRBJ2-5 | . | . | TRBV29-1
CASSLGTSGGPGETQYF | TGTGCCAGCAGTCTCGGGACTAGCGGGGGGCCTGGAGAGACCCAGTACTTC | TRBJ2-5 | few | TRBD2 | TRBV28
CAITPGQGATDTQYF | TGTGCCATCACCCCGGGACAGGGGGCAACAGATACGCAGTATTTT | TRBJ2-3 | . | TRBD1 | TRBV10-3
CAGSSGGGHGYEQYF | TGTGCCGGCAGCTCTGGCGGGGGACATGGGTACGAGCAGTACTTC | TRBJ2-7 | . | . | TRBV5-6
CSARVWLAGQNIQYF | TGCAGTGCTAGAGTTTGGCTAGCGGGACAAAACATTCAGTACTTC | TRBJ2-4 | few | TRBD2 | TRBV20-1
CSAKRRLGVYEQYF | TGCAGTGCTAAAAGACGGTTGGGCGTCTACGAGCAGTACTTC | TRBJ2-7 | . | . | TRBV20-1
CASSSALAGVHEQFF | TGTGCCAGCAGCTCTGCACTAGCGGGAGTCCATGAGCAGTTCTTC | TRBJ2-1 | . | TRBD2 | TRBV7-9
CASSLGFGQINQPQHF | TGTGCCAGCAGCTTAGGTTTCGGACAGATTAATCAGCCCCAGCATTTT | TRBJ1-5 | few | . | TRBV11-2
CASSNSLGSSPYGYTF | TGTGCCAGCAGCAATTCTCTGGGGTCCTCTCCCTATGGCTACACCTTC | TRBJ1-2 | . | . | TRBV6-5
CASSRRQDGYTF | TGTGCCAGCAGTAGGAGACAGGATGGCTACACCTTC | TRBJ1-2 | . | . | TRBV12-3/TRBV12-4
CASRRLLANEQFF | TGTGCCAGCAGGAGACTCCTTGCGAATGAGCAGTTCTTC | TRBJ2-1 | . | . | TRBV6-5
CASRNAVKRGLASTDTQYF | TGTGCCAGCAGAAATGCCGTGAAGCGGGGGCTCGCTAGCACAGATACGCAGTATTTT | TRBJ2-3 | once | TRBD2 | TRBV12-3/TRBV12-4
CASSPVGTATYEQYF | TGTGCCAGCTCACCGGTCGGGACGGCAACCTACGAGCAGTACTTC | TRBJ2-7 | . | . | TRBV18
CSANRDRAGGGYTF | TGCAGCGCCAACCGGGACAGGGCAGGGGGTGGCTACACCTTC | TRBJ1-2 | once | TRBD1 | TRBV29-1
CASSLGTGATGELFF | TGTGCCAGCAGCCTTGGGACAGGGGCCACCGGGGAGCTGTTTTTT | TRBJ2-2 | . | TRBD1 | TRBV7-8
CASSQAQTGRYTF | TGTGCCAGCAGCCAAGCGCAGACAGGCCGCTACACCTTC | TRBJ1-2 | once | . | TRBV14
CSVDRAETQYF | TGCAGCGTTGATAGGGCAGAGACCCAGTACTTC | TRBJ2-5 | . | . | TRBV29-1
CSVDRSVGDGYTF | TGCAGCGTTGACCGATCTGTCGGGGATGGCTACACCTTC | TRBJ1-2 | . | . | TRBV29-1
CASSAMKNTGELFF | TGTGCCAGCAGCGCCATGAAGAACACCGGGGAGCTGTTTTTT | TRBJ2-2 | . | . | TRBV7-8
CAISAAGGMVAEQFF | TGTGCCATCAGCGCCGCCGGCGGGATGGTCGCTGAGCAGTTCTTC | TRBJ2-1 | many | . | TRBV10-3
CASSDMGGQDTQYF | TGTGCCAGCAGTGATATGGGGGGCCAAGATACGCAGTATTTT | TRBJ2-3 | few | . | TRBV2
CSVESRDRGSYNEQFF | TGCAGCGTTGAATCAAGGGACCGCGGGTCCTACAATGAGCAGTTCTTC | TRBJ2-1 | few | . | TRBV29-1
CASSEAKGVEGYTF | TGTGCCAGCAGTGAAGCGAAGGGGGTGGAGGGCTACACCTTC | TRBJ1-2 | few | . | TRBV2
CASSGLGNEQFF | TGTGCCAGCAGTGGACTAGGCAATGAGCAGTTCTTC | TRBJ2-1 | . | TRBD2 | TRBV9
CASSGRDTGELFF | TGTGCCAGCTCGGGTAGAGACACCGGGGAGCTGTTTTTT | TRBJ2-2 | few | . | TRBV11-2
CASSPEGSERGYTF | TGTGCCAGCTCACCAGAGGGGTCGGAACGTGGCTACACCTTC | TRBJ1-2 | . | . | TRBV18
CAISESRDSKIPSTYNEQFF | TGTGCCATCAGTGAGTCCCGGGACTCAAAAATCCCCTCCACCTACAATGAGCAGTTCTTC | TRBJ2-1 | few | . | TRBV10-3
CASSFTSGGPTDTQYF | TGTGCCAGCAGCTTTACTAGCGGGGGGCCCACAGATACGCAGTATTTT | TRBJ2-3 | . | TRBD2 | TRBV7-2
CASSPNRLYEQYF | TGTGCCAGCAGTCCAAACCGGTTATACGAGCAGTACTTC | TRBJ2-7 | . | . | TRBV7-6
CSASRPPLNEQFF | TGCAGTGCTTCTAGGCCGCCACTCAATGAGCAGTTCTTC | TRBJ2-1 | . | . | TRBV20-1
CASSLGASRDEQFF | TGTGCCAGCAGCTTAGGGGCTAGCAGGGATGAGCAGTTCTTC | TRBJ2-1 | . | . | TRBV7-2
CASSQDRGGEPKNIQYF | TGCGCCAGCAGCCAAGATCGGGGCGGGGAGCCCAAAAACATTCAGTACTTC | TRBJ2-4 | . | . | TRBV4-3
CASSFREETQYF | TGTGCCAGCAGCTTTCGGGAAGAGACCCAGTACTTC | TRBJ2-5 | many | . | TRBV5-1
CATQKTVTETQYF | TGTGCCACCCAAAAGACGGTGACGGAGACCCAGTACTTC | TRBJ2-5 | . | . | TRBV28
CASSLPLAGRSSYNEQFF | TGTGCCAGCAGTTTACCACTAGCGGGACGAAGCTCCTACAATGAGCAGTTCTTC | TRBJ2-1 | . | TRBD2 | TRBV28
CSVGPGSYNEQFF | TGCAGCGTCGGTCCGGGGTCCTACAATGAGCAGTTCTTC | TRBJ2-1 | many | . | TRBV29-1
CSARLPSGASTDTQYF | TGCAGTGCTAGATTGCCTAGCGGGGCTAGCACAGATACGCAGTATTTT | TRBJ2-3 | . | TRBD2 | TRBV20-1
CASSLYSGLGAPTLKLFF | TGTGCCAGCAGCTTGTATTCAGGGTTAGGGGCACCTACTCTTAAACTGTTTTTT | TRBJ1-4 | . | . | TRBV5-5
CASSNSGGGETQYF | TGTGCCAGCAGTAATAGCGGGGGTGGCGAGACCCAGTACTTC | TRBJ2-5 | . | TRBD2 | TRBV6-6
CATSRGWTGGGETQYF | TGTGCCACCAGCAGAGGTTGGACAGGGGGTGGAGAGACCCAGTACTTC | TRBJ2-5 | few | TRBD1 | TRBV15
CSAEPASNYGYTF | TGCAGTGCTGAGCCAGCCTCTAACTATGGCTACACCTTC | TRBJ1-2 | few | . | TRBV20-1
CASRLLAGGYNEQFF | TGTGCCAGCAGGCTACTAGCGGGAGGTTACAATGAGCAGTTCTTC | TRBJ2-1 | . | TRBD2 | TRBV6-5
CASSSRTGEIGLGNEQFF | TGCGCCAGCAGCTCCAGGACAGGGGAGATCGGGCTTGGCAATGAGCAGTTCTTC | TRBJ2-1 | few | TRBD1 | TRBV5-1
CASSPGAGGYNEQFF | TGTGCCAGCAGCCCAGGGGCGGGGGGCTACAATGAGCAGTTCTTC | TRBJ2-1 | many | TRBD2 | TRBV6-5
CASSNQQGRPRSEQFF | TGTGCCAGCAGTAACCAACAGGGAAGGCCGAGGAGTGAGCAGTTCTTC | TRBJ2-1 | . | . | TRBV6-5
CASSKGTSANTGELFF | TGTGCCAGCAGCAAAGGGACAAGCGCGAACACCGGGGAGCTGTTTTTT | TRBJ2-2 | once | . | TRBV21-1
CASALGGTNSADTQYF | TGTGCCAGCGCCTTGGGAGGGACCAACAGCGCAGATACGCAGTATTTT | TRBJ2-3 | . | TRBD2 | TRBV7-2